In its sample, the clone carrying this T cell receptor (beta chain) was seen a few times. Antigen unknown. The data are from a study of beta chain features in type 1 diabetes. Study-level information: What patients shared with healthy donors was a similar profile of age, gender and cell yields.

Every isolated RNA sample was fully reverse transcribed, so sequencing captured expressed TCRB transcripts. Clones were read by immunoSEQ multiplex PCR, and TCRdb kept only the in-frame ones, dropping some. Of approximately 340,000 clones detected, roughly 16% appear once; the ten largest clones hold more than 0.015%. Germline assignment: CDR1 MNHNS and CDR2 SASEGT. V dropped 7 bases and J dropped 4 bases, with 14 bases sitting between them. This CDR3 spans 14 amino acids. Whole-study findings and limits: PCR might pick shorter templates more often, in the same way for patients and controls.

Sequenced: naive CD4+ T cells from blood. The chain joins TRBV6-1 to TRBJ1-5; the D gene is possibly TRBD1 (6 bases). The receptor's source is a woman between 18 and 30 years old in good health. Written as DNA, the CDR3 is TGTGCCAGCAACTATGGCAGGGGAAATCAGCCCCAGCATTTT. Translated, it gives CASNYGRGNQPQHF.